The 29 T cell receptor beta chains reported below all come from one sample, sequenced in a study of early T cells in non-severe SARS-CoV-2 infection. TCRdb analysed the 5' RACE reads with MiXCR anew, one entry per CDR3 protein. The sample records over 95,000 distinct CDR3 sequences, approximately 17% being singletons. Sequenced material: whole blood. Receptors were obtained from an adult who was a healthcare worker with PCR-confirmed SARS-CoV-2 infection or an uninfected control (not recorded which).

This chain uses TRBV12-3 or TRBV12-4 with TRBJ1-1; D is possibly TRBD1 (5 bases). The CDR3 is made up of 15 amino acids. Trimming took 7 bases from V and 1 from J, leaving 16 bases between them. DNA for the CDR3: TGTGCCAGCAACCCGAGGAAGGGGCCGAACACTGAAGCTTTCTTT. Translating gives CASNPRKGPNTEAFF.

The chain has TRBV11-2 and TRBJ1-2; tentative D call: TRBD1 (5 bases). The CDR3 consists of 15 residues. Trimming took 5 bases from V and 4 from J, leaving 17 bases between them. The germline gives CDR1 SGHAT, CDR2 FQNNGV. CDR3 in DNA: TGTGCCAGCAGCCGGGGCGGGGATCGCGCCTATGGCTACACCTTC. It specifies CASSRGGDRAYGYTF.

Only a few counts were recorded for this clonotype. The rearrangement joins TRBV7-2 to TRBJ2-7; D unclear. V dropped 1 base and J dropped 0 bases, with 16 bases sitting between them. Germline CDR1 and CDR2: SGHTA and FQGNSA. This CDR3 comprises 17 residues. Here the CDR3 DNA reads TGTGCCAGCAGCTTAGTCCCCCCCCGACCGAGCTCCTACGAGCAGTACTTC. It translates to CASSLVPPRPSSYEQYF.

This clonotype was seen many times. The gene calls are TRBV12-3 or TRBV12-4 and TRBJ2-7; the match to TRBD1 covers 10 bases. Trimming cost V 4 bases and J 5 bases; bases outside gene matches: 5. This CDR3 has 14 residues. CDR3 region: CASSSSGTGDEQYF. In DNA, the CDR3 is TGTGCCAGCAGTTCGAGCGGGACAGGGGACGAGCAGTACTTC.

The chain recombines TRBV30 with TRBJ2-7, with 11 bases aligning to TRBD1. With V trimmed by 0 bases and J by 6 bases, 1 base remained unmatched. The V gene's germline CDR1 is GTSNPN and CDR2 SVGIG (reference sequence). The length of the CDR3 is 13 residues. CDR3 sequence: CAWSVGTGGEQYF. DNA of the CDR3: TGTGCCTGGAGTGTAGGGACAGGGGGCGAGCAGTACTTC.

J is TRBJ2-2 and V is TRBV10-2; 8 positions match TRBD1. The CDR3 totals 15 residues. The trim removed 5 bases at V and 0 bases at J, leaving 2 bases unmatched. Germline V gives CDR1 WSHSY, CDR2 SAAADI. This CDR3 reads CASSSRGPNTGELFF. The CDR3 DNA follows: TGCGCCAGCAGTTCCAGGGGGCCGAACACCGGGGAGCTGTTTTTT.

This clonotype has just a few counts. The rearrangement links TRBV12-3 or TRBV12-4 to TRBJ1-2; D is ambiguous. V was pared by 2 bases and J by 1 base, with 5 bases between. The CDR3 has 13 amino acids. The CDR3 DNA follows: TGTGCCAGCAGTTTATACTTTAACTATGGCTACACCTTC. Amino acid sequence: CASSLYFNYGYTF.

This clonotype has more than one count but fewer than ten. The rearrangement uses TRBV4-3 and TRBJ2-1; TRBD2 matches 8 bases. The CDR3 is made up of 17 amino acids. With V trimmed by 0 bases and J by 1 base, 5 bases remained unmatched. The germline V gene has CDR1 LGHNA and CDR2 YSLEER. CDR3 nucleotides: TGCGCCAGCAGCCAAGATCGTAGCGGGACTTCCTACAATGAGCAGTTCTTC. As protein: CASSQDRSGTSYNEQFF.

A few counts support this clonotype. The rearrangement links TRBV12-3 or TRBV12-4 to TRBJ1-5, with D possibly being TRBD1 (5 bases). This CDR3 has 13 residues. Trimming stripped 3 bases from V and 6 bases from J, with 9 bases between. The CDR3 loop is CASSLGGTQPQHF. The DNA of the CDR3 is TGTGCCAGCAGTTTGGGAGGGACTCAGCCCCAGCATTTT.

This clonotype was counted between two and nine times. The CDR3 spells CASSQNTGTRDEQFF. In DNA form, the CDR3 reads TGTGCCAGCAGCCAAAATACCGGGACTCGGGATGAGCAGTTCTTC. The chain links TRBV3-1 to TRBJ2-1; a possible D gene is TRBD2 (6 bases). The CDR3 sequence is 15 residues long. The V and J ends lost 2 bases and 8 bases respectively, with 16 bases between them. Germline V gene sequence: CDR1 LGHDT, CDR2 YNNKEL (reference sequence).

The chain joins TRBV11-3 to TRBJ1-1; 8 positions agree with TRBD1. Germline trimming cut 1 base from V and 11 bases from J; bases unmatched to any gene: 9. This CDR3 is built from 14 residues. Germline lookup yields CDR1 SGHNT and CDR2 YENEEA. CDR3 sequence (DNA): TGTGCCAGCAGCTTAGCCCGGACAGGGATGATGGCTTTCTTT. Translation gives CASSLARTGMMAFF.

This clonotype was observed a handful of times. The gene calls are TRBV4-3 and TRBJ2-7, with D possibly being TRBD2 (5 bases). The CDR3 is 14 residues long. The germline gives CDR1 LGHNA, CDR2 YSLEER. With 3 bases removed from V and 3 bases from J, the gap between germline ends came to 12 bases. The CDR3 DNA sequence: TGCGCCAGCAGCCACAATCTCCGGGACTACGAGCAGTACTTC. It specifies CASSHNLRDYEQYF.

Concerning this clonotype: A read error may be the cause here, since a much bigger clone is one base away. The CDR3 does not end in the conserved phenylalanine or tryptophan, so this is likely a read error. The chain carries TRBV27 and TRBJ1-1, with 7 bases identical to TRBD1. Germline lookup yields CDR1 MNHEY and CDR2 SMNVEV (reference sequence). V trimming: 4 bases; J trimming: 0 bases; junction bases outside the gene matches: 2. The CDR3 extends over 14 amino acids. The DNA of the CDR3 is TGTGCCAGCAGTTCGGGACAGTTGAACACTGAAGCTTTCTCT. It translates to CASSSGQLNTEAFS.

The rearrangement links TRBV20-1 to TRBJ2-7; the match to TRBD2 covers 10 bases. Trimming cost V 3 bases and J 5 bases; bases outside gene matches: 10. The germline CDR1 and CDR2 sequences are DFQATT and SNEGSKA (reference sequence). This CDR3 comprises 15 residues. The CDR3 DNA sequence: TGCAGTGCTAGGGCTCTAGCGGGGGCCGGGGACGAGCAGTACTTC. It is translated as CSARALAGAGDEQYF.

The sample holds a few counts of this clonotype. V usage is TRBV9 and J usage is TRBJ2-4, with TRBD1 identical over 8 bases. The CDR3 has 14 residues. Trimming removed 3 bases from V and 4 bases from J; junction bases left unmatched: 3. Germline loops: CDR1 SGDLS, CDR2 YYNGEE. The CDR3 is CASSGGQGKNIQYF. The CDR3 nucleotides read TGTGCCAGCAGCGGAGGACAGGGTAAAAACATTCAGTACTTC.

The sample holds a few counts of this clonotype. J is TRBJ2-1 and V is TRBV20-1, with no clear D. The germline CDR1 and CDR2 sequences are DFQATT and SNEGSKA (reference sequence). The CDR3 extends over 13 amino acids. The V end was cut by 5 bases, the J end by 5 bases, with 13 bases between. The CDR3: CSAPPGLNNEQFF. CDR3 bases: TGCAGTGCTCCCCCCGGTCTAAACAATGAGCAGTTCTTC.

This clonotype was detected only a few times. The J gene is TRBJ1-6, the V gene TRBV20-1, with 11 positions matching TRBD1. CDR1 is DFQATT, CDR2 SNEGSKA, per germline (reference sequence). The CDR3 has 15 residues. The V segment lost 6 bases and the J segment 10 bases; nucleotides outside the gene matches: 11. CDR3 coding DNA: TGCAGTGCGGGAGGCGGGACAGGGGGTCGGTCACCCCTCCACTTT. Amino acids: CSAGGGTGGRSPLHF.

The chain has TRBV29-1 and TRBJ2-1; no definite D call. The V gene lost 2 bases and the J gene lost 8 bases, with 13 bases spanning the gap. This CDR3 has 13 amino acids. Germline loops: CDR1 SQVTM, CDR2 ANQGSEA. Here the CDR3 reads CSVERWSLDEQFF. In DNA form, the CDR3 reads TGCAGCGTTGAAAGATGGAGTCTCGATGAGCAGTTCTTC.

The CDR3 nucleotides are TGTGCCAGCAGCTTGGCGAGGGACGAGCAGTACTTC. It yields the protein CASSLARDEQYF. The rearrangement uses TRBV5-5 and TRBJ2-7; a weak D match, TRBD2 (5 bases). CDR1 and CDR2 from the germline V gene are SGHKS and YYEKEE (reference sequence). V was pared by 0 bases and J by 5 bases, with 6 bases between. The CDR3 contains 12 residues.

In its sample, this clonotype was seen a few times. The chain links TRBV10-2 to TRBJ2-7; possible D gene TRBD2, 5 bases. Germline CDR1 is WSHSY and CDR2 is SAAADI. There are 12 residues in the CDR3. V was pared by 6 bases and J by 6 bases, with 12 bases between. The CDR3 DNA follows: TGCGCCAGCAGGGAACTAGAATCCGAGCAGTACTTC. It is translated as CASRELESEQYF.

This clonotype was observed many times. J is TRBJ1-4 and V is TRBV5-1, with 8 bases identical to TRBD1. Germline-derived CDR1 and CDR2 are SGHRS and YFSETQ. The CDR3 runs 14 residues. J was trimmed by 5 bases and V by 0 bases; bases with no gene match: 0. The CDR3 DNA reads TGCGCCAGCAGCTTGGACAGGGGGAATGAAAAACTGTTTTTT. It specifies CASSLDRGNEKLFF.

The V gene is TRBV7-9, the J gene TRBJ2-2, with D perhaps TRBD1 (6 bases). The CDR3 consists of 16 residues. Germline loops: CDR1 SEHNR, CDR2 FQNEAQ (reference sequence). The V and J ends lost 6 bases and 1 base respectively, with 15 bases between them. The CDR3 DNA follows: TGTGCCAGCAGGTTCTACAGGGATCTGAACACCGGGGAGCTGTTTTTT. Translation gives CASRFYRDLNTGELFF.

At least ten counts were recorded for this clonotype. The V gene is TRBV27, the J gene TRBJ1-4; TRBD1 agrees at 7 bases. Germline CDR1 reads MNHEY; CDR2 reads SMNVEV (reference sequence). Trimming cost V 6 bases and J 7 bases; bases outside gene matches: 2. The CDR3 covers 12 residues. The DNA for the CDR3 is TGTGCCAGCAGAGGGGGCGGTGAAAAACTGTTTTTT. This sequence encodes CASRGGGEKLFF.

The CDR3 spells CASSAWGSTGELFF. The CDR3 nucleotides read TGTGCCAGCAGTGCCTGGGGATCCACCGGGGAGCTGTTTTTT. This sequence joins TRBV6-2 or TRBV6-3 and TRBJ2-2, with unresolved D. In germline, CDR1 is MNHEY, CDR2 SVGEGT. V was shortened by 5 bases and J by 4 bases, with 11 bases between the two germline ends. The CDR3 spans 14 residues.

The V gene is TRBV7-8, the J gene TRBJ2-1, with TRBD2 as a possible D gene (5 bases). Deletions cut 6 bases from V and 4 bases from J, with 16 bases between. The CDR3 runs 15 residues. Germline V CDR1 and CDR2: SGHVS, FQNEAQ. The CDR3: CASRLRAEEYNEQFF. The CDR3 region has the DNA TGTGCCAGCAGACTCCGGGCGGAGGAATACAATGAGCAGTTCTTC.

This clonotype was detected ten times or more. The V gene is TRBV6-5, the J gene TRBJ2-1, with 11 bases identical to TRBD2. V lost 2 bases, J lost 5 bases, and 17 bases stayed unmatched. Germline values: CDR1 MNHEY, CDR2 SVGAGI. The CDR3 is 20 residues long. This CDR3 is CASSYRPLDLGTSGHNEQFF. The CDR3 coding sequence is TGTGCCAGCAGTTACAGGCCACTTGACCTTGGGACTAGCGGCCACAATGAGCAGTTCTTC.

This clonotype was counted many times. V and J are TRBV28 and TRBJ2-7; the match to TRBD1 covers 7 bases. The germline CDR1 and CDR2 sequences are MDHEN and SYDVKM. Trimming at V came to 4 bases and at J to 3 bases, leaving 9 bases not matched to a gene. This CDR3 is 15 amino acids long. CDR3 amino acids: CASSSLRTGIYEQYF. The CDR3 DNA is TGTGCCAGCAGTTCGTTAAGGACAGGTATCTACGAGCAGTACTTC.

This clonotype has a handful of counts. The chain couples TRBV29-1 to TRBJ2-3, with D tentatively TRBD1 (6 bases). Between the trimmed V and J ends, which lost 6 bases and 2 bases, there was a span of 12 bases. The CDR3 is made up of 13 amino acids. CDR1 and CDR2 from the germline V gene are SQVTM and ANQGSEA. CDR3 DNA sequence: TGCAGCGTGTGGGGGCCCCTCACAGATACGCAGTATTTT. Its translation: CSVWGPLTDTQYF.

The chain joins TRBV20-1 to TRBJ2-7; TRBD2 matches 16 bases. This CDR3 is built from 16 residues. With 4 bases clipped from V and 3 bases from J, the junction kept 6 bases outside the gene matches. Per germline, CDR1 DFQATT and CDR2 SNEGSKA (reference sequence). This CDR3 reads CSANTGTSGGVYEQYF. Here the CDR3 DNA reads TGCAGTGCTAACACCGGGACTAGCGGGGGGGTCTACGAGCAGTACTTC.